The present TCR beta chain was sequenced within a study of regulatory T cells in long-lasting Graves disease. CDR1 is MNHNS and CDR2 is SASEGT in the germline V gene. CDR3 length: 13 residues. V lost 6 bases to trimming and J lost 11 bases, with 19 bases between them. This clonotype was counted a few times. Sequencing libraries for TCR beta were prepared with iRepertoire HTBI primers and Arm-PCR of CDR3 regions. TCRdb re-called the multiplex PCR reads through MiXCR, storing one row per CDR3 protein. Found here are about 310,000 distinct CDR3 sequences, around 23% of them singletons; the top ten hold approximately 53%. Time point meaning: persistent/refractory GD, antithyroid drugs over 5 years with positive TRAb. With RNA extracted from PBMCs as input, the TCR library was made.

The TCR sequence derives from a female donor with Graves disease. Sequencing used peripheral blood mononuclear cells (PBMCs), obtained when the disease was refractory, from a patient treated with antithyroid drugs. The J gene is TRBJ1-1, the V gene TRBV6-1, with a tentative D call TRBD1 (5 bases). Written as DNA, the CDR3 is TGTGCCAGCAGACTTCTTTGGGACGGGAGGGCTTTCTTT. Translated: CASRLLWDGRAFF.